Listed below are T cell receptor beta chains from one sample, sequenced in a study of blood T cell repertoires in COVID-19. TCRdb keeps only in-frame clones here, not all; method: immunoSEQ multiplex PCR. Counted here are 53,000 or so clones, around three quarters occurring once; the ten biggest clones make up around 3.2%. Sequencing was performed on peripheral blood. The source is a man aged 55 to 69 with acute or convalescent COVID-19. The CDR3 runs from the conserved cysteine through the conserved F or W. D genes are given only for firm matches. Not all rows give a size; the values are once, few, many and, for expanded clones, a class.

J	V	D	size	CDR3	DNA
TRBJ2-7	TRBV7-6	-	-	CASSPDFKAYEQYF	TGTGCCAGCAGCCCTGACTTTAAGGCCTACGAGCAGTACTTC
TRBJ1-2	TRBV11-2	TRBD1	-	CASSLEQGVYGYTF	TGTGCCAGCAGCTTAGAGCAGGGGGTCTATGGCTACACCTTC
TRBJ2-5	TRBV3-1/TRBV3-2	-	-	CASSPAPGAQYF	TGTGCCAGCAGCCCGGCTCCCGGGGCCCAGTACTTC
TRBJ2-7	TRBV11-2	TRBD1	-	CASSPRWTGSDEQYF	TGTGCCAGCAGCCCCCGCTGGACAGGGAGCGACGAGCAGTACTTC
TRBJ2-1	TRBV6-7	TRBD2	-	CGGLAGPRHEQFF	TGTGGAGGGCTAGCGGGTCCCCGACATGAGCAGTTCTTC
TRBJ2-4	TRBV5-5	TRBD1	-	CASSHDSGQINIQYF	TGTGCCAGCAGCCATGATTCGGGACAGATAAACATTCAGTACTTC
TRBJ2-7	TRBV11-3	-	-	CASSAYATPYEQYF	TGTGCCAGCAGCGCATATGCTACCCCCTACGAGCAGTACTTC
TRBJ1-2	TRBV4-1	-	few	CASSQDNYGYTF	TGCGCCAGCAGCCAAGACAATTATGGCTACACCTTC
TRBJ1-5	TRBV28	-	-	CASSSSVRGGNQPQHF	TGTGCCAGCAGTTCCTCCGTCCGGGGGGGCAATCAGCCCCAGCATTTT
TRBJ1-6	TRBV6-2/TRBV6-3	-	-	CASSRGVGGSPLHF	TGTGCCAGCAGCCGAGGGGTAGGGGGATCACCCCTCCACTTT
TRBJ1-2	TRBV23-1	TRBD1	-	CAGKGGWDRVRHGYTF	TGCGCCGGGAAGGGCGGTTGGGACAGGGTCAGACATGGCTACACCTTC
TRBJ2-4	TRBV28	-	-	CASSLRSGISIAKNIQYF	TGTGCCAGCAGCCTACGTTCCGGGATTTCAATAGCCAAAAACATTCAGTACTTC
TRBJ1-2	TRBV28	-	-	CASSSNRDGVLYGYTF	TGTGCCAGCAGTTCCAACAGGGATGGGGTCTTGTATGGCTACACCTTC
TRBJ2-7	TRBV3-1/TRBV3-2	TRBD2	-	CASSQVSGLAGLMTYEQYF	TGTGCCAGCAGCCAAGTATCGGGACTAGCGGGTTTAATGACCTACGAGCAGTACTTC
TRBJ1-2	TRBV28	-	-	CASSLPPLGHGYTF	TGTGCCAGCAGTTTACCGCCCCTGGGCCATGGCTACACCTTC
TRBJ2-5	TRBV7-9	-	-	CASSLVAGGETQYF	TGTGCCAGCAGCTTAGTGGCGGGTGGAGAGACCCAGTACTTC
TRBJ1-1	TRBV5-1	-	-	CASSLDGGRNTEAFF	TGCGCCAGCAGCTTGGACGGGGGGCGGAACACTGAAGCTTTCTTT
TRBJ2-1	TRBV9	TRBD2	-	CASTEGASGAYNEQFF	TGTGCCAGCACCGAGGGGGCTAGCGGGGCCTACAATGAGCAGTTCTTC
TRBJ1-2	TRBV7-9	TRBD1	-	CASSLTGAFMFGYTF	TGTGCCAGCAGCCTGACAGGGGCTTTTATGTTCGGCTACACCTTC
TRBJ2-1	TRBV7-8	-	-	CASSLLPRDPGGNEQFF	TGTGCCAGCAGCTTGCTTCCTCGGGACCCCGGAGGGAATGAGCAGTTCTTC
TRBJ1-4	TRBV18	-	once	CASSPRQDNEKLFF	TGTGCCAGCTCACCCCGACAGGATAATGAAAAACTGTTTTTT
TRBJ1-2	TRBV19	TRBD1	-	CASSIEGQNYGYTF	TGTGCCAGTAGTATCGAGGGACAGAACTATGGCTACACCTTC
TRBJ2-1	TRBV6-4	TRBD2	-	CASSDSTSGGYNEQFF	TGTGCCAGCAGTGACTCAACTAGCGGGGGTTACAATGAGCAGTTCTTC
TRBJ2-7	TRBV3-1/TRBV3-2	-	-	CASSQDYSGSYEQYF	TGTGCCAGCAGCCAAGATTACAGCGGTTCCTACGAGCAGTACTTC
TRBJ2-1	TRBV7-8	TRBD2	-	CASSLDHSLAGSNEQFF	TGTGCCAGCAGCTTAGACCATAGTCTAGCGGGAAGTAATGAGCAGTTCTTC
TRBJ2-2	TRBV19	-	-	CASSMTGGTGELFF	TGTGCCAGTAGTATGACAGGAGGAACCGGGGAGCTGTTTTTT
TRBJ2-1	TRBV7-6	TRBD1	-	CASSARGGTGSNEQFF	TGTGCCAGCAGCGCCCGAGGGGGGACAGGGAGTAATGAGCAGTTCTTC
TRBJ2-7	TRBV11-1	-	-	CASSRGEGSYEQYF	TGTGCCAGCAGCCGAGGTGAAGGATCCTACGAGCAGTACTTC
TRBJ1-2	TRBV19	TRBD1	few	CASSQGMTGRGYTF	TGTGCCAGTAGCCAAGGTATGACAGGGCGAGGCTACACCTTC
TRBJ2-3	TRBV19	-	-	CASSIMSVRLADTQYF	TGTGCCAGTAGTATAATGAGCGTCCGACTAGCAGATACGCAGTATTTT
TRBJ2-3	TRBV7-6	TRBD1	-	CATSDRRADTQYF	TGTGCCACCTCGGACAGGCGCGCAGATACGCAGTATTTT
TRBJ1-2	TRBV2	-	-	CASGDIKYGYTF	TGTGCCAGCGGGGACATTAAATATGGCTACACCTTC
TRBJ2-4	TRBV19	-	-	CASSVTGSRNIQYF	TGTGCCAGTAGCGTTACGGGTAGTCGGAACATTCAGTACTTC
TRBJ1-1	TRBV29-1	TRBD1	-	CSVEPRTGGTEAFF	TGCAGCGTTGAACCCAGGACAGGGGGCACTGAAGCTTTCTTT
TRBJ2-3	TRBV5-6	-	-	CASSLWGRDTQYF	TGTGCCAGCAGCTTGTGGGGCCGGGATACGCAGTATTTT
TRBJ1-1	TRBV19	TRBD1	few	CASSKGAANTEAFF	TGTGCCAGTAGTAAGGGGGCAGCGAACACTGAAGCTTTCTTT
TRBJ2-1	TRBV4-2	-	-	CASSQDPQGSWNEQFF	TGTGCCAGCAGCCAAGATCCACAGGGATCATGGAATGAGCAGTTCTTC
TRBJ1-6	TRBV5-1	TRBD1	-	CASSILTGGSDSPLHF	TGCGCCAGCAGCATTCTGACAGGGGGCAGTGATTCACCCCTCCACTTT
TRBJ1-2	TRBV19	TRBD1	-	CASSRMQGGYGYTF	TGTGCCAGTAGTAGGATGCAGGGGGGCTATGGCTACACCTTC
TRBJ2-7	TRBV5-4	TRBD2	-	CASSFSGTRGGEQYF	TGTGCCAGCAGCTTTTCCGGGACTAGAGGTGGGGAGCAGTACTTC